This TCR beta chain derives from a study of OX40 agonist ivuxolimab in advanced cancers. Study details: A mean age of approximately 64 years, range about 20 to 79, was recorded, and 70% to 85% were male.

Patients were excluded for autoimmune disease history or systemic immunosuppression. Libraries were prepared by immunoSEQ multiplex PCR; TCRdb keeps only in-frame clonotypes and omits some of them. The sample records tens of thousands of clones, 80% to 90% being singletons. Comment on this clone: Its antigen is undetermined.

The CDR3 length is 17 residues. Germline CDR1 reads SGDLS; CDR2 reads YYNGEE. V lost 4 bases, J lost 4 bases, and 21 bases lay in between. Whole-study findings and limits: On average, CD8+ T cells had more expanded clones than CD4+.

The sample in question was CD4+ or CD8+ T cells sorted from blood, obtained in a trial of the OX40 agonist ivuxolimab. The chain is built from TRBV9 and TRBJ1-3; D possibly corresponds to TRBD1 (5 bases). This clonotype originated in an adult with an advanced solid tumor such as melanoma, head and neck, liver or kidney cancer. The CDR3 sequence: CASSKTLGTPMGNTIYF. The CDR3 DNA reads as TGTGCCAGCAGCAAAACCCTCGGGACTCCTATGGGAAACACCATATATTTT.